This is a list of T cell receptor beta chains from one sample in a study of control samples from healthy donors and cancer patients. The method was immunoSEQ multiplex PCR; TCRdb's version includes in-frame clones alone and lacks a portion of them. Of fewer than 110,000 clones in the sample, around 88% were seen once. Sequences were obtained from PBMCs. Receptors were obtained from a man between 60 and 75 years old with lung cancer. CDR3s include the opening cysteine and the closing phenylalanine or tryptophan. Fields, in order: D gene, clone size, J gene, V gene, CDR3 DNA, CDR3 protein. A D gene is named only where the DNA matches it firmly. Rows may omit the clone size; those that give it use once, few, many or a size class.

TRBD1	NA	TRBJ1-2	TRBV3-1/TRBV3-2	TGTGCCAGCAGCCTCCCAGGACAGGGCTATGGCTACACCTTC	CASSLPGQGYGYTF
TRBD2	NA	TRBJ2-3	TRBV7-3	TGTGCCAGCAGCTTGGGGACTAGCGGGTTCCCAGATACGCAGTATTTT	CASSLGTSGFPDTQYF
NA	NA	TRBJ1-4	TRBV19	TGTGCCAGTAGTATCGTCAGATCTAATGAAAAACTGTTTTTT	CASSIVRSNEKLFF
NA	NA	TRBJ2-3	TRBV6-6	TGTGCCAGCAGTAGAAGCACAGATACGCAGTATTTT	CASSRSTDTQYF
NA	few	TRBJ2-2	TRBV7-3	TGTGCCAGCAGCTTAGGAAGCCGCACCGGGGAGCTGTTTTTT	CASSLGSRTGELFF
NA	NA	TRBJ1-1	TRBV4-2	TGTGCCAGCAGCCCGACAGTGAACCCTGAAGCTTTCTTT	CASSPTVNPEAFF
NA	NA	TRBJ1-2	TRBV5-4	TGTGCCAGCAGCACGGGTTCCAGGGAGGAAGGCTACACCTTC	CASSTGSREEGYTF
NA	NA	TRBJ2-4	TRBV5-1	TGCGCCAGCAGCTTGGGAGGGAAAGGGAACATTCAGTACTTC	CASSLGGKGNIQYF
NA	NA	TRBJ2-2	TRBV7-8	TGTGCCAGCAGCTTAGCGACGGGAACGAACACCGGGGAGCTGTTTTTT	CASSLATGTNTGELFF
TRBD2	once	TRBJ2-3	TRBV5-1	TGCGCCAGCAGCTTGTTCCCTAGCGGGTCTAGCACAGATACGCAGTATTTT	CASSLFPSGSSTDTQYF
NA	NA	TRBJ1-2	TRBV7-2	TGTGCCAGCAGTCCGCAAACCGGCTCGGGGGGCTACACCTTC	CASSPQTGSGGYTF
NA	NA	TRBJ1-2	TRBV6-1	TGTGCCAGCAGTGAATACCAAGACTATGGCTACACCTTC	CASSEYQDYGYTF
TRBD1	once	TRBJ1-3	TRBV5-6	TGTGCCAGCAGCCACCACCCCATAACGACAGGGACGACCAGAAACACCATATATTTT	CASSHHPITTGTTRNTIYF
NA	few	TRBJ1-2	TRBV30	TGTGCCTGGGGTCACAAACGACAGGTCGGTAACTATGGCTACACCTTC	CAWGHKRQVGNYGYTF
NA	NA	TRBJ2-1	TRBV14	TGTGCCAGCAGCCAAGAAGAGGTCCTCAATGAGCAGTTCTTC	CASSQEEVLNEQFF
NA	NA	TRBJ2-5	TRBV19	TGTGCCAGTAGTATAGCCTTTCAGACACAAGAGACCCAGTACTTC	CASSIAFQTQETQYF
NA	NA	TRBJ2-4	TRBV30	TGTGCCTGGAGTGTGGGGGTTGGAAACATTCAGTACTTC	CAWSVGVGNIQYF
NA	NA	TRBJ1-2	TRBV3-1/TRBV3-2	TGTGCCAGCAGCCAAGAACAGGACTATGGCTACACCTTC	CASSQEQDYGYTF
TRBD1	NA	TRBJ1-2	TRBV12-3/TRBV12-4	TGTGCCAGCAGCAGTGGACAGGGCTATGGCTACACCTTC	CASSSGQGYGYTF
NA	NA	TRBJ1-2	TRBV7-2	TGTGCCAGCAGCCCCCGGGACCCGGCACGCGATGGCTACACCTTC	CASSPRDPARDGYTF
NA	NA	TRBJ1-1	TRBV15	TGTGCCACCAGCAGAGCCCAAGCCCGAGGTGAAGCTTTCTTT	CATSRAQARGEAFF
NA	once	TRBJ1-5	TRBV5-6	TGTGCCAGCAGCCGAAAATTGGGGGCGGTGGGCAATCAGCCCCAGCATTTT	CASSRKLGAVGNQPQHF
NA	NA	TRBJ2-1	TRBV3-1/TRBV3-2	TGTGCCAGCAGCCAGGGGGACAATGAGCAGTTCTTC	CASSQGDNEQFF